The TCR beta chain under discussion was sequenced for a study of T cell responses to AZD1222 COVID-19 vaccine. Findings and limits, study-wide: Only 5 or 6 people who got AZD1222 tested seropositive at baseline. Among the donors, most were white British and more were female, and clonal diversity was possibly underestimated. Scientists sampled the repertoires only once the peak T cell response had passed.

Note on this clone: The antigen is not known.

Between the trimmed V and J ends, which lost 6 bases and 2 bases, there was a span of 13 bases. This CDR3 contains 14 residues. Germline V gives CDR1 LGHDT, CDR2 YNNKEL (reference sequence). Clones were read by immunoSEQ multiplex PCR, and TCRdb kept only the in-frame ones, dropping some. Among under 200,000 clones, about 94% were seen once, and the ten largest hold roughly a tenth. This material consisted of peripheral blood, taken on day 0 of AZD1222 vaccination. The chain has TRBV3-1 (or the pseudogene TRBV3-2) and TRBJ2-5; D possibly matches TRBD1 or TRBD2 (5 bases each). The clonotype comes from an adult in good health. Here the CDR3 reads CASRGDPPQETQYF. CDR3 nucleotide sequence: TGTGCCAGCAGGGGGGACCCGCCACAAGAGACCCAGTACTTC.